One T cell receptor (beta chain) is described in this entry. Its matching antigen is unknown. The sample comes from a study of spatial heterogeneity in lung cancer. At the level of the study: The study consistently detected more beta-chain than alpha-chain sequences. Whole-study results and caveats: The appearance of ubiquitous expanded tumor TCRs in blood was greater at resection than follow-up.

Regarding time point: sample taken at primary tumor resection. Whole RNA came from tumor, nontumor lung or frozen PBMC and was sequenced without being sorted. The donor population consisted of roughly 70 patients with untreated, early-stage non-small cell lung cancer. Single TCR cDNA molecules each had their own unique molecular identifier. TCRdb re-called the 5' RACE reads with MiXCR, one entry per CDR3 protein. The sample has tens of thousands of distinct CDR3 sequences; 10% to 15% are singletons. Trimming stripped 5 bases from V and 2 bases from J, with 17 bases between. Germline V gene data show CDR1 as SGHTA and CDR2 as FQGNSA. This CDR3 comprises 16 residues.

This TCR was sampled from a male donor with early-stage non-small cell lung cancer. This sequence joins TRBV7-2 and TRBJ2-3; D remains ambiguous. Sequenced here: PBMCs, sampled at surgery. CDR3 sequence (DNA): TGTGCCAGCAGCACTAAGGTCCCACGTCCCACAGATACGCAGTATTTT. It specifies CASSTKVPRPTDTQYF.